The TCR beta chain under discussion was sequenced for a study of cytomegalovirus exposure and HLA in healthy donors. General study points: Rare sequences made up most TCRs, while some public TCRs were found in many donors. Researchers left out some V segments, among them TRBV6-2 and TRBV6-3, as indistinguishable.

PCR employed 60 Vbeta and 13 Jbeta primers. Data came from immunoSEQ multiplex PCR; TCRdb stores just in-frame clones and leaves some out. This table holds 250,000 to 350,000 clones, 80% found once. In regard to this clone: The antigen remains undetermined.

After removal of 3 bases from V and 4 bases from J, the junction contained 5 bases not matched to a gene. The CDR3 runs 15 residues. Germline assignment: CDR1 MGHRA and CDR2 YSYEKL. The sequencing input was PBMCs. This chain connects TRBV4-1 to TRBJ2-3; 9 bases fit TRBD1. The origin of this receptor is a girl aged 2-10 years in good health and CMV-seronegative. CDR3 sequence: CASSHPGQGADTQYF. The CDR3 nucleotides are TGCGCCAGCAGCCATCCGGGACAGGGTGCAGATACGCAGTATTTT.